The clone carrying this T cell receptor (beta chain) came up many times. As to time point: before trial treatment. Qualifying patients carried advanced solid tumors devoid of tumor-infiltrating lymphocytes. The data were obtained in a study of low-dose radiotherapy and immunotherapy resistance in tumors. Across the study: Over 26 weeks, cohort 2 got 1 Gy every two weeks, reaching 13 Gy.

The CDR3 extends over 11 amino acids. TRAV and TRBV primers primed cDNA for both TCRalpha and TCRbeta. With a V-primer adapter and a constant-region primer, TCRs were amplified for around 20 PCR cycles. Isolated mRNA underwent amplification via in vitro transcription. Each CDR3 protein gets one entry after TCRdb re-called the reads with MiXCR. The table shows 75,000 to 95,000 distinct CDR3 sequences, with under 10% occurring only once. This receptor was obtained from a male donor with prostate cancer. The input for sequencing was PBMCs, taken before treatment. The rearrangement links TRBV26 to TRBJ2-1. TRBV26 is an annotated pseudogene. The CDR3, as DNA: TGTGCCAGCAGTTTACGGCATGAGCAGTTCTTC. It codes for CASSLRHEQFF.